This is a list of T cell receptor beta chains from one sample in a study of T cells in Graves' hyperthyroidism and ophthalmopathy. MiXCR, applied by TCRdb to the multiplex PCR reads, yields one record per CDR3 protein. This sample has about 610,000 distinct CDR3 sequences, with 14% to 15% found just once. Sequenced sample: blood. The source of these receptors is a woman aged 35 to 49 with Graves' ophthalmopathy. CDR3s include the opening cysteine and the closing phenylalanine or tryptophan. A D gene is named only where the DNA matches it firmly. Part of the rows lack a size; the others show once, few, many or a class for expanded clones.

clone_size: few; j_call: TRBJ2-7; d_call: .; v_call: TRBV4-2; cdr3_nt: TGTGCCAGCAGCCCCCGGGACTCCTCGTCCTCGGGCGAGCAGTACTTC; cdr3_aa: CASSPRDSSSSGEQYF
clone_size: many; j_call: TRBJ2-7; d_call: .; v_call: TRBV20-1; cdr3_nt: TGCAGTGCTGCGGGACTCCCGGCCTACGAGCAGTACTTC; cdr3_aa: CSAAGLPAYEQYF
clone_size: .; j_call: TRBJ1-6; d_call: .; v_call: TRBV12-3/TRBV12-4; cdr3_nt: TGTGCCAGCAGTCAAGGGTGGAATTCACCCCTCCACTTT; cdr3_aa: CASSQGWNSPLHF
clone_size: many; j_call: TRBJ1-2; d_call: TRBD1; v_call: TRBV19; cdr3_nt: TGTGCCAGTCGAAGGGGGCTAGGCTATGGCTACACCTTC; cdr3_aa: CASRRGLGYGYTF
clone_size: many; j_call: TRBJ1-6; d_call: TRBD1; v_call: TRBV6-2/TRBV6-3; cdr3_nt: TGTGCCAGCAGCCCGGACAGGGGATCACACTCCTATAATTCACCCCTCCACTTT; cdr3_aa: CASSPDRGSHSYNSPLHF
clone_size: many; j_call: TRBJ1-4; d_call: .; v_call: TRBV28; cdr3_nt: TGTGCCAGCGATTCTAACGGGGCTGAAAAACTGTTTTTT; cdr3_aa: CASDSNGAEKLFF
clone_size: once; j_call: TRBJ2-5; d_call: TRBD1; v_call: TRBV19; cdr3_nt: TGTGCCAGTAGCCCTAAGGACAGGGGGCACGGGACCCAGTACTTC; cdr3_aa: CASSPKDRGHGTQYF
clone_size: .; j_call: TRBJ2-7; d_call: TRBD1; v_call: TRBV6-1; cdr3_nt: TGTGCCAGCAAGGGGGCTGGGACCTACGAGCAGTACTTC; cdr3_aa: CASKGAGTYEQYF
clone_size: many; j_call: TRBJ1-5; d_call: .; v_call: TRBV20-1; cdr3_nt: TGCAGTGCTAGAGACTCGATAGGTCAGCCCCAGCATTTT; cdr3_aa: CSARDSIGQPQHF
clone_size: few; j_call: TRBJ2-5; d_call: TRBD1; v_call: TRBV6-5; cdr3_nt: TGTGCCAGCAGCTTAAGACAGGGTGGGCAAGAGACCCAGTACTTC; cdr3_aa: CASSLRQGGQETQYF
clone_size: many; j_call: TRBJ1-5; d_call: .; v_call: TRBV30; cdr3_nt: TGTGCCTGGAGTGTATTCGGGGACCTTAATCAGCCCCAGCATTTT; cdr3_aa: CAWSVFGDLNQPQHF
clone_size: .; j_call: TRBJ2-5; d_call: TRBD2; v_call: TRBV7-2; cdr3_nt: TGTGCCAGCAGCTTACCAGCGGGAGTTGCGGAGACCCAGTACTTC; cdr3_aa: CASSLPAGVAETQYF
clone_size: .; j_call: TRBJ2-5; d_call: .; v_call: TRBV7-2; cdr3_nt: TGTGCCAGCAGCAGGATCCGGGACAAGGAGACCCAGTACTTC; cdr3_aa: CASSRIRDKETQYF
clone_size: many; j_call: TRBJ1-1; d_call: .; v_call: TRBV27; cdr3_nt: TGTGCCAGCAGTTTGTTTCCGGGGGTCAACACTGAAGCTTTCTTT; cdr3_aa: CASSLFPGVNTEAFF
clone_size: many; j_call: TRBJ2-5; d_call: TRBD2; v_call: TRBV4-1; cdr3_nt: TGCGCCAGCAGCCAACTCTTAGCGGGAGGAGAGGAGACCCAGTACTTC; cdr3_aa: CASSQLLAGGEETQYF
clone_size: many; j_call: TRBJ2-7; d_call: .; v_call: TRBV27; cdr3_nt: TGTGCCAGCAGTCGCCCAGGGGTGGCATCCTACGAGCAGTACTTC; cdr3_aa: CASSRPGVASYEQYF
clone_size: many; j_call: TRBJ1-1; d_call: .; v_call: TRBV6-6; cdr3_nt: TGTGCCAGCAAGCTACAGGGTACGAACACTGAAGCTTTCTTT; cdr3_aa: CASKLQGTNTEAFF
clone_size: many; j_call: TRBJ1-1; d_call: .; v_call: TRBV6-1; cdr3_nt: TGTGCCAGCAGTGAAGGGCTGAACACTGAAGCTTTCTTT; cdr3_aa: CASSEGLNTEAFF
clone_size: few; j_call: TRBJ2-5; d_call: .; v_call: TRBV12-5; cdr3_nt: TGTGCTAGTGGTTTGTCTTGGGGGACCCAGTACTTC; cdr3_aa: CASGLSWGTQYF
clone_size: many; j_call: TRBJ2-4; d_call: .; v_call: TRBV19; cdr3_nt: TGTGCCAGTAGTTCCACTGCGGGAAACATTCAGTACTTC; cdr3_aa: CASSSTAGNIQYF
clone_size: many; j_call: TRBJ2-2; d_call: .; v_call: TRBV7-3; cdr3_nt: TGTGCCAGCAGCTTAACTAGCGACCACACCGGGGAGCTGTTTTTT; cdr3_aa: CASSLTSDHTGELFF
clone_size: many; j_call: TRBJ2-7; d_call: TRBD1; v_call: TRBV28; cdr3_nt: TGTGCCAGCAGCACCCCGGGGACAGCGTCCTACGAGCAGTACTTC; cdr3_aa: CASSTPGTASYEQYF
clone_size: many; j_call: TRBJ2-7; d_call: TRBD2; v_call: TRBV19; cdr3_nt: TGTGCCAGTAGTTCCCGGACTAGCGGGAGCTCCTACGAGCAGTACTTC; cdr3_aa: CASSSRTSGSSYEQYF
clone_size: many; j_call: TRBJ1-2; d_call: TRBD1; v_call: TRBV20-1; cdr3_nt: TGCAGTGCTAGAGATCAGAGGACAGGGGGTAACTATGGCTACACCTTC; cdr3_aa: CSARDQRTGGNYGYTF
clone_size: .; j_call: TRBJ1-1; d_call: .; v_call: TRBV6-5; cdr3_nt: TGTGCCAGCAGTTACGGGGCAGGGGCCCCTTATGAAGCTTTCTTT; cdr3_aa: CASSYGAGAPYEAFF
clone_size: many; j_call: TRBJ2-5; d_call: .; v_call: TRBV4-2; cdr3_nt: TGTGCCAGCAGCCAAGTTGGGGGAGTTGAGGAGACCCAGTACTTC; cdr3_aa: CASSQVGGVEETQYF
clone_size: many; j_call: TRBJ1-5; d_call: .; v_call: TRBV27; cdr3_nt: TGTGCCAGCAGTTTAAGGTGGGGTGGGAATCAGCCCCAGCATTTT; cdr3_aa: CASSLRWGGNQPQHF
clone_size: many; j_call: TRBJ2-7; d_call: TRBD2; v_call: TRBV6-2/TRBV6-3; cdr3_nt: TGTGCCAGCAGTTACTCGGGGGGGTTGGACTACGAGCAGTACTTC; cdr3_aa: CASSYSGGLDYEQYF
clone_size: .; j_call: TRBJ1-5; d_call: .; v_call: TRBV19; cdr3_nt: TGTGCCAGTAGTATACAGGGAGGTCGGGGGCCCCAGCATTTT; cdr3_aa: CASSIQGGRGPQHF
clone_size: many; j_call: TRBJ2-5; d_call: .; v_call: TRBV7-2; cdr3_nt: TGTGCCAGCAGCTCTAGGGTAGAGGAGACCCAGTACTTC; cdr3_aa: CASSSRVEETQYF
clone_size: many; j_call: TRBJ2-2; d_call: .; v_call: TRBV12-3/TRBV12-4; cdr3_nt: TGTGCCAGCAGTTTAGAGTTAGTCGGGGAGCTGTTTTTT; cdr3_aa: CASSLELVGELFF
clone_size: many; j_call: TRBJ2-7; d_call: .; v_call: TRBV6-2/TRBV6-3; cdr3_nt: TGTGCCAGCAGTTATGAGCTACGGCCCTACGAGCAGTACTTC; cdr3_aa: CASSYELRPYEQYF
clone_size: many; j_call: TRBJ2-3; d_call: .; v_call: TRBV24-1; cdr3_nt: TGTGCCACCAGTGATTCTAGGGGGGGCGATACAGATACGCAGTATTTT; cdr3_aa: CATSDSRGGDTDTQYF
clone_size: few; j_call: TRBJ2-6; d_call: TRBD2; v_call: TRBV6-2/TRBV6-3; cdr3_nt: TGTGCCAGCAGTACCTGGACTAGCGGGGGCCTTGGGAGCGGGGCCAACGTCCTGACTTTC; cdr3_aa: CASSTWTSGGLGSGANVLTF
clone_size: many; j_call: TRBJ2-2; d_call: .; v_call: TRBV12-3/TRBV12-4; cdr3_nt: TGTGCCAGCCGGACATATCACGGGAGTCCGGGCACCGGGGAGCTGTTTTTT; cdr3_aa: CASRTYHGSPGTGELFF
clone_size: many; j_call: TRBJ2-7; d_call: .; v_call: TRBV20-1; cdr3_nt: TGCAGTGCTAGAGATCGGGCAGGGGACCCCTACGAGCAGTACTTC; cdr3_aa: CSARDRAGDPYEQYF
clone_size: many; j_call: TRBJ2-7; d_call: TRBD1; v_call: TRBV15; cdr3_nt: TGTGCCACCAGCAGAGATGGACAGGGGACCACCTACGAGCAGTACTTC; cdr3_aa: CATSRDGQGTTYEQYF
clone_size: .; j_call: TRBJ2-3; d_call: TRBD2; v_call: TRBV12-3/TRBV12-4; cdr3_nt: TGTGCCAGCAGTACCCCCGCTAGCGGTGGAGATACGCAGTATTTT; cdr3_aa: CASSTPASGGDTQYF
clone_size: many; j_call: TRBJ2-7; d_call: TRBD1; v_call: TRBV18; cdr3_nt: TGTGCCAGCTCACCTCCGGGACAGGGGGTCGAGCAGTACTTC; cdr3_aa: CASSPPGQGVEQYF
clone_size: many; j_call: TRBJ2-2; d_call: TRBD2; v_call: TRBV6-1; cdr3_nt: TGTGCCAGCAGTCCAGCGGGACCTACCGGGGAGCTGTTTTTT; cdr3_aa: CASSPAGPTGELFF
clone_size: many; j_call: TRBJ2-7; d_call: .; v_call: TRBV2; cdr3_nt: TGTGCCAGCAGTGTTTCCAGGGTCGAGGGGTGGGTCTACGAGCAGTACTTC; cdr3_aa: CASSVSRVEGWVYEQYF
clone_size: many; j_call: TRBJ2-7; d_call: .; v_call: TRBV7-6; cdr3_nt: TGTGCCAGCAGCTCTGGACCCTTGGGCTACGAGCAGTACTTC; cdr3_aa: CASSSGPLGYEQYF
clone_size: .; j_call: TRBJ2-7; d_call: TRBD2; v_call: TRBV20-1; cdr3_nt: TGCAGTGCCGTCTCCGGGGCGGGAGGCCAGTACGAGCAGTACTTC; cdr3_aa: CSAVSGAGGQYEQYF
clone_size: many; j_call: TRBJ1-2; d_call: TRBD1; v_call: TRBV10-3; cdr3_nt: TGTGCCATCAGCCCCCGGGGGACAGGACATGGCTACACCTTC; cdr3_aa: CAISPRGTGHGYTF
clone_size: .; j_call: TRBJ1-1; d_call: TRBD1; v_call: TRBV12-5; cdr3_nt: TGTGCTAGTGCTCATGCAGGGGGCACTGAAGCTTTCTTT; cdr3_aa: CASAHAGGTEAFF
clone_size: .; j_call: TRBJ1-5; d_call: .; v_call: TRBV4-1; cdr3_nt: TGCGCCAGCAGCCAAGCTTCCCCGACCGGCAATCAGCCCCAGCATTTT; cdr3_aa: CASSQASPTGNQPQHF